The clone carrying this T cell receptor beta chain was detected only once. These data belong to a study of cytomegalovirus exposure and HLA in healthy donors. Primers included in the PCR were 60 Vbeta and 13 Jbeta primers. Here immunoSEQ multiplex PCR was the method, and the copy in TCRdb shows in-frame clones only, minus some. Of around 150,000 clones listed, about 75% are singletons. The CDR3 contains 15 residues. The germline V gene has CDR1 MNHEY and CDR2 SMNVEV (reference sequence). The V end was cut by 2 bases, the J end by 7 bases, with 12 bases between. The rearrangement links TRBV27 to TRBJ1-6; D gene ambiguous. The TCR comes from a man aged 18 to 29 in good health and CMV-seronegative. Sequencing was carried out using PBMCs. CDR3 sequence (DNA): TGTGCCAGCAGTTTACGGGCGGGGATGAATTCACCCCTCCACTTT. It encodes CASSLRAGMNSPLHF.